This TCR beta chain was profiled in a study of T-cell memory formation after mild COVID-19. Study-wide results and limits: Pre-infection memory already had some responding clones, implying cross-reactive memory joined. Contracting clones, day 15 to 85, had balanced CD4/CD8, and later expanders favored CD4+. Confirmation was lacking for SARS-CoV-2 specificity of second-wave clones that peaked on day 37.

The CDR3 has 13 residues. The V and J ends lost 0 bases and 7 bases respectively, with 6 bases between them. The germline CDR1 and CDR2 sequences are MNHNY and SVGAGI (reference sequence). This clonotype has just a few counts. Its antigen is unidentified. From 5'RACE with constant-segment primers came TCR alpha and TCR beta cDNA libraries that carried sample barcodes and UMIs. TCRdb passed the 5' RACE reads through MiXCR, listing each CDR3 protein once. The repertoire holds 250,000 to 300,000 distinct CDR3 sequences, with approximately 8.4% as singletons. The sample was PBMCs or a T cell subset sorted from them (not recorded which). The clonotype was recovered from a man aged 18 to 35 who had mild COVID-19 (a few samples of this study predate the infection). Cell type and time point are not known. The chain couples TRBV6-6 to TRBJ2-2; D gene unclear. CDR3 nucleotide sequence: TGTGCCAGCAGTTACTCAGTGGGCGGGGAGCTGTTTTTT. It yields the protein CASSYSVGGELFF.